The clone carrying this TCR beta chain has a handful of counts. These data belong to a study of regulatory T cells in long-lasting Graves disease. There are 14 residues in the CDR3. V was trimmed by 6 bases and J by 6 bases, leaving 17 bases between them. Germline CDR1 is MNHNS and CDR2 is SASEGT. TCR beta libraries were built with iRepertoire HTBI primers and Arm-PCR of CDR3 regions. MiXCR, applied by TCRdb to the multiplex PCR reads, yields one record per CDR3 protein. The sample consists of 400,000 to 500,000 distinct CDR3 sequences, about 15% of them appearing once. Time point: newly diagnosed GD, antithyroid drugs for less than 3 months. From RNA extracted from PBMCs, the TCR library was made. This sample also appeared in a second study, on T cells in Graves' hyperthyroidism and ophthalmopathy.

The V call is TRBV6-1, the J call TRBJ1-2, with D unclear. The TCR was taken from a woman aged 50 to 60 with Graves disease. The starting material was peripheral blood mononuclear cells (PBMCs), obtained at new diagnosis, from a patient treated with antithyroid drugs. CDR3 protein: CASRLTSPADGYTF. The CDR3 DNA sequence: TGTGCCAGCAGGCTGACCTCCCCGGCTGATGGCTACACCTTC.